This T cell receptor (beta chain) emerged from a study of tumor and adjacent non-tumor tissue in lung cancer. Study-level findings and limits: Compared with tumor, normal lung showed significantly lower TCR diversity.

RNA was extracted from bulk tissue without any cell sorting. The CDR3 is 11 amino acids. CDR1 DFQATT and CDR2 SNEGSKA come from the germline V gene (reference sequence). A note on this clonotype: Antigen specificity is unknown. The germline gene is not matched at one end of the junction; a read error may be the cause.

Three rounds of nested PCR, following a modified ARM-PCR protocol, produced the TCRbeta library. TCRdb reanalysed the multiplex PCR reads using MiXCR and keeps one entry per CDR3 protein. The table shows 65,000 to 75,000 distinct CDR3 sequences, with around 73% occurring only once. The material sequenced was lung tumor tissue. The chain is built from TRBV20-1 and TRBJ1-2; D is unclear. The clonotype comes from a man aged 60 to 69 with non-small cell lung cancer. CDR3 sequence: CSVRIGGGYTF. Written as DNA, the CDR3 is TGCAGTGTTAGAATCGGTGGGGGCTACACCTTC.